These 13 T cell receptor beta chains share one sample of origin, sequenced in a study of T cell responses to AZD1222 COVID-19 vaccine. Some clones are missing from TCRdb's copy, which holds only in-frame ones; the method was immunoSEQ multiplex PCR. The data contain approximately 99,000 clones, about nine tenths of them singletons. The material was peripheral blood, obtained on day 0 of MenACWY control vaccination. The receptors were gathered from an adult in good health.

This clone turned up a few times. V is TRBV18 and J is TRBJ1-6; D is possibly TRBD1 (6 bases). The CDR3 runs 15 residues. V was shortened by 4 bases and J by 6 bases, with 13 bases between the two germline ends. Germline CDR1 KGHSH, CDR2 LQKENI. CDR3 sequence reads: CASSQTAGANSPLHF. The CDR3 bases are TGTGCCAGCTCACAGACCGCAGGGGCTAATTCACCCCTCCACTTT.

The chain has TRBV30 and TRBJ1-6; 7 bases agree with TRBD1. This CDR3 comprises 15 residues. J gave up 5 bases and V 2 bases, and 6 bases lay outside the gene matches. Germline V gives CDR1 GTSNPN, CDR2 SVGIG (reference sequence). CDR3 protein: CAWSRQGTNNSPLHF. The CDR3, as DNA: TGTGCCTGGAGTAGACAGGGAACGAATAATTCACCCCTCCACTTT. Drawing the rest from reference TRBV30 and TRBJ1-6, the complete variable domain is SQTIHQWPATLVQPVGSPLSLECTVEGTSNPNLYWYRQAAGRGLQLLFYSVGIGQISSEVPQNLSASRPQDRQFILSSKKLLLSDSGFYLCAWSRQGTNNSPLHFGNGTRLTVT.

The chain has TRBV7-3 and TRBJ2-1; 8 bases line up with TRBD1. After removal of 5 bases from V and 9 bases from J, the junction contained 9 bases not matched to a gene. This CDR3 is built from 14 residues. CDR1 is SGHTA, CDR2 FQGTGA, per germline. CDR3 bases: TGTGCCAGCAGCATAGGACAGGGCCACGGTGAGCAGTTCTTC. This encodes CASSIGQGHGEQFF.

The CDR3 protein is CASTFPGGLRDEQYF. CDR3 nucleotide sequence: TGTGCCAGCACCTTTCCGGGGGGCCTCCGGGACGAGCAGTACTTC. This chain joins TRBV28 and TRBJ2-7; D might be TRBD2 (7 bases). This CDR3 has 15 amino acids. The V and J ends lost 7 bases and 5 bases respectively, with 21 bases between them. Germline CDR1 MDHEN, CDR2 SYDVKM.

The rearrangement uses TRBV6-5 and TRBJ2-3; 7 bases are shared with TRBD2. The CDR3 is made up of 13 amino acids. The V segment lost 7 bases and the J segment 1 base; nucleotides outside the gene matches: 2. Germline V CDR1 and CDR2: MNHEY, SVGAGI. The CDR3 nucleotides read TGTGCCAGCATGGGGGGGGGCACAGATACGCAGTATTTT. Translating it yields CASMGGGTDTQYF.

The chain combines TRBV15 with TRBJ1-1; no firm D call. CDR1 LNHNV and CDR2 YYDKDF come from the germline V gene (reference sequence). V gave up 0 bases and J gave up 10 bases, with 12 bases separating them. The CDR3 is 13 residues long. The CDR3 coding sequence is TGTGCCACCAGCAGAGAACAGTACGACGGAGCTTTCTTT. Translation gives CATSREQYDGAFF.

This chain joins TRBV7-9 and TRBJ1-5; D not certain. Germline CDR1 reads SEHNR; CDR2 reads FQNEAQ (reference sequence). The CDR3 contains 15 residues. V lost 1 base and J lost 6, with 13 bases in between. CDR3 coding DNA: TGTGCCAGCAGCTTAGGGTTCGGGTCGGGTCAGCCCCAGCATTTT. As protein: CASSLGFGSGQPQHF.

The V gene is TRBV28, the J gene TRBJ2-1; 15 nucleotides align to TRBD2. The CDR3 runs to 15 residues. Germline V gene data show CDR1 as MDHEN and CDR2 as SYDVKM. The ends lost 3 bases at V and 9 bases at J; junction bases unmatched: 3. The CDR3 DNA reads as TGTGCCAGCAGTTTGGGACTAGCGGGGGGAGTTGAGCAGTTCTTC. It specifies CASSLGLAGGVEQFF.

The chain recombines TRBV25-1 with TRBJ1-2, with 12 bases matching TRBD1. The CDR3 is 14 residues long. The V segment lost 8 bases and the J segment 4 bases; nucleotides outside the gene matches: 5. Germline CDR1 reads MGHDK; CDR2 reads SYGVNS. The DNA of the CDR3 is TGTGCCAGCGGAGGGACAGGGGGCTTCTATGGCTACACCTTC. Amino acids: CASGGTGGFYGYTF.

The chain carries TRBV2 and TRBJ1-2; 7 nucleotides line up with TRBD1. The V and J ends lost 6 bases and 14 bases, in that order; junction bases with no gene match: 9. Germline V gene sequence: CDR1 SNHLY, CDR2 FYNNEI. The CDR3 contains 11 residues. CDR3 loop: CASRAGQVTTF. DNA for the CDR3: TGTGCCAGCAGAGCCGGACAGGTGACTACCTTC.

The chain combines TRBV5-5 with TRBJ2-4; D is uncertain. The germline V gene has CDR1 SGHKS and CDR2 YYEKEE (reference sequence). CDR3 length: 15 amino acids. V lost 3 bases to trimming and J lost 4 bases, with 14 bases between them. CDR3 in DNA: TGTGCCAGCAGCTCGGTTGGTTGGCAGAAAAACATTCAGTACTTC. Protein sequence: CASSSVGWQKNIQYF.

This sequence joins TRBV7-2 and TRBJ1-1, with 8 bases that match TRBD1. Per the germline V gene, CDR1 is SGHTA and CDR2 is FQGNSA. J lost 1 base, V lost 6 bases, and 4 bases had no gene match. This CDR3 comprises 14 residues. The CDR3 DNA sequence: TGTGCCAGCAGTCAAGGACAGGGGAACACTGAAGCTTTCTTT. Its protein is CASSQGQGNTEAFF.

V is TRBV18 and J is TRBJ1-2; 7 bases are a match to TRBD1. Losses at the gene ends were 3 bases for V and 7 bases for J; bases not matched to a gene: 17. The CDR3 has 17 residues. Germline CDR1 and CDR2: KGHSH and LQKENI. The CDR3 DNA reads as TGTGCCAGCTCACCTAGGGGACAGACAATCAAATCGGGTGGCTACACCTTC. This codes for CASSPRGQTIKSGGYTF.